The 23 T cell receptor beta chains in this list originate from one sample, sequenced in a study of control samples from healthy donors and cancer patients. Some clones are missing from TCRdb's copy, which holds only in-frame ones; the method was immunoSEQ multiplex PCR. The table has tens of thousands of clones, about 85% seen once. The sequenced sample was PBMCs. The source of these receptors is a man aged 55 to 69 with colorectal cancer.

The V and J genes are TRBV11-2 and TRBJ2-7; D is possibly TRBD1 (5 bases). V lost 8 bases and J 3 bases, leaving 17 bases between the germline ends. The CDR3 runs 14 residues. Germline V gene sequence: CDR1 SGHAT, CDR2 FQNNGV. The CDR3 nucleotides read TGTGCCAGCGGTTCAACAGGTTCCGGCTACGAGCAGTACTTC. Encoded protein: CASGSTGSGYEQYF. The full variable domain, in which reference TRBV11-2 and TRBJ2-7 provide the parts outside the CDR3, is EAGVAQSPRYKIIEKRQSVAFWCNPISGHATLYWYQQILGQGPKLLIQFQNNGVVDDSQLPKDRFSAERLKGVDSTLKIQPAKLEDSAVYLCASGSTGSGYEQYFGPGTRLTVT.

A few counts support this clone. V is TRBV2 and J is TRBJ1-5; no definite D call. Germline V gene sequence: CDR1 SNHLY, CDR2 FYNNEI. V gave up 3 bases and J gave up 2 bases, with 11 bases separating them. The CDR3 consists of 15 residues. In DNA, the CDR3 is TGTGCCAGCAGTGACCGGGGTTTGGGCAATCAGCCCCAGCATTTT. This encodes CASSDRGLGNQPQHF.

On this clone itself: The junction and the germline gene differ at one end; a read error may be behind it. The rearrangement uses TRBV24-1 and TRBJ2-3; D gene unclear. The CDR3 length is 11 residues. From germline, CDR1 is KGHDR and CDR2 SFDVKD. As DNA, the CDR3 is TGTGCCCCCAGAGATGGTTGGCCGCACTATTTT. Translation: CAPRDGWPHYF.

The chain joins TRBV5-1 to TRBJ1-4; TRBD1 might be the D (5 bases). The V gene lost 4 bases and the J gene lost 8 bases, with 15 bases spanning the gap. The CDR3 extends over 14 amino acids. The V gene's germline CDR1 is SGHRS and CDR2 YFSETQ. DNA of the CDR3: TGCGCCAGCAGCCCCGCGAGGGGAGAGGAAAAACTGTTTTTT. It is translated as CASSPARGEEKLFF.

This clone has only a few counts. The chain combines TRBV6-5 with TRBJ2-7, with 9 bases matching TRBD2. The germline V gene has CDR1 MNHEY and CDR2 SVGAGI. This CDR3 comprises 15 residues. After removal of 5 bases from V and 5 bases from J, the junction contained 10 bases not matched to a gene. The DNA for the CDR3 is TGTGCCAGCAGTCGACTACGGCGGGGGGGAAACGAGCAGTACTTC. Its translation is CASSRLRRGGNEQYF.

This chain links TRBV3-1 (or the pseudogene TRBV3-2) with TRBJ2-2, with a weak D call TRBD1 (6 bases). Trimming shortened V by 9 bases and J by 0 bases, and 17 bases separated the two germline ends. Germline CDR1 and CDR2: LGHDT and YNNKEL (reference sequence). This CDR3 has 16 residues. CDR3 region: CARELGGRPNTGELFF. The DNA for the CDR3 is TGTGCCAGGGAGCTAGGGGGACGCCCGAACACCGGGGAGCTGTTTTTT.

This CDR3 is CASSIDGRGRQPQHF. CDR3 nucleotides: TGTGCCAGTAGTATAGATGGCAGGGGGAGGCAGCCCCAGCATTTT. The rearrangement joins TRBV19 to TRBJ1-5, with 7 bases aligning to TRBD1. The CDR3 contains 15 residues. V shed 0 bases, J shed 7 bases, and the junction held 6 bases outside the gene matches. The germline V gene encodes CDR1 LNHDA and CDR2 SQIVND (reference sequence).

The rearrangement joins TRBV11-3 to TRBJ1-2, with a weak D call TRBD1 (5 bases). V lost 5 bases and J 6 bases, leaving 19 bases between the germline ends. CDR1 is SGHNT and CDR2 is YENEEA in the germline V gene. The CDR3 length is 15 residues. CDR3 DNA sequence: TGTGCCAGCAGCCGATCCGGGACCGGGAGAGATGGCTACACCTTC. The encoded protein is CASSRSGTGRDGYTF.

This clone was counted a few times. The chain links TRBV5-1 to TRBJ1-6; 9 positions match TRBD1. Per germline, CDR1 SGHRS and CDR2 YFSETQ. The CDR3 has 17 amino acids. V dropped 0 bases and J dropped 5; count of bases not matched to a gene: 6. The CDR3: CASSLALGTGNNSPLHF. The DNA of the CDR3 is TGCGCCAGCAGCTTGGCCCTCGGGACAGGGAATAATTCACCCCTCCACTTT. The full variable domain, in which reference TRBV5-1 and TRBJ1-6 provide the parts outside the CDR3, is KAGVTQTPRYLIKTRGQQVTLSCSPISGHRSVSWYQQTPGQGLQFLFEYFSETQRNKGNFPGRFSGRQFSNSRSEMNVSTLELGDSALYLCASSLALGTGNNSPLHFGNGTRLTVT.

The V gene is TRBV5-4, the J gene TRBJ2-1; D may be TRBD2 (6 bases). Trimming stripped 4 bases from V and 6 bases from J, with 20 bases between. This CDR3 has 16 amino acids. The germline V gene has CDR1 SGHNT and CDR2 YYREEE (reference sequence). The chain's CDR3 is CASSPGGTSSLNEQFF. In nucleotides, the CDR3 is TGTGCCAGCAGCCCCGGCGGGACTTCCAGCCTCAATGAGCAGTTCTTC.

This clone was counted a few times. The CDR3 DNA sequence: TGTGCCAGCAGCCAAGATAGGGAAAGGGTTGAGACCCAGTACTTC. Protein sequence: CASSQDRERVETQYF. The gene calls are TRBV4-2 and TRBJ2-5; D unclear. Looked up from germline, CDR1 is LGHNA and CDR2 is YNFKEQ. The CDR3 runs 15 residues. The V and J ends lost 0 bases and 5 bases respectively, with 13 bases between them.

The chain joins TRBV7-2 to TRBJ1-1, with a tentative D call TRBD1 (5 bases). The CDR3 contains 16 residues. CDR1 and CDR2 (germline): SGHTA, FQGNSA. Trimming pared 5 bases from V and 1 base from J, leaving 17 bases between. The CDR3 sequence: CASSARIGTQNTEAFF. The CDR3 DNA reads TGTGCCAGCAGCGCAAGAATTGGGACCCAGAACACTGAAGCTTTCTTT.

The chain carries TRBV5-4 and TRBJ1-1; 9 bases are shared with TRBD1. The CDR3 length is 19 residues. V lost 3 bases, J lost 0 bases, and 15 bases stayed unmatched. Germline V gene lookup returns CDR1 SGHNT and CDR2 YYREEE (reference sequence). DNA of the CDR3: TGTGCCAGCAGCTCGCCGGGACAGGGTAAAACGGGCATGAACACTGAAGCTTTCTTT. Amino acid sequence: CASSSPGQGKTGMNTEAFF.

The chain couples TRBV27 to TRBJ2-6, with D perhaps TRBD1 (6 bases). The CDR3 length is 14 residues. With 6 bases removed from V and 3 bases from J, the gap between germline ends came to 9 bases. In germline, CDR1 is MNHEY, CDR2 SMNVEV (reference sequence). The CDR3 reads CASSRDIGANVLTF. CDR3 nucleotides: TGTGCCAGCAGCCGGGACATTGGGGCCAACGTCCTGACTTTC.

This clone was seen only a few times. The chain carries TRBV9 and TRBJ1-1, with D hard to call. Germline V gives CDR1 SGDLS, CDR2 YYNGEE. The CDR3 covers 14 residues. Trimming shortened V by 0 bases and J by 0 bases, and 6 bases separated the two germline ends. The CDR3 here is CASSVGSMNTEAFF. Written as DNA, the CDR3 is TGTGCCAGCAGCGTAGGGTCCATGAACACTGAAGCTTTCTTT.

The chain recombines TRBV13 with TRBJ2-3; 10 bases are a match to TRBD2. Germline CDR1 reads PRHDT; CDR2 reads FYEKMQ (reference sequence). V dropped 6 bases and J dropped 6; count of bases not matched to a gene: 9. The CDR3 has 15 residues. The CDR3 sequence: CASRTLGLAADTQYF. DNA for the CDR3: TGTGCCAGCAGAACCTTAGGACTAGCGGCTGATACGCAGTATTTT.

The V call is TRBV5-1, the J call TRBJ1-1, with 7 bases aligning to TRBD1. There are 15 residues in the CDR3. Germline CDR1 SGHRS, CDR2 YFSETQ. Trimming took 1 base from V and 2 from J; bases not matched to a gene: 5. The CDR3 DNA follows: TGCGCCAGCAGCTTGTCCGGGACAGCTAACACTGAAGCTTTCTTT. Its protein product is CASSLSGTANTEAFF.

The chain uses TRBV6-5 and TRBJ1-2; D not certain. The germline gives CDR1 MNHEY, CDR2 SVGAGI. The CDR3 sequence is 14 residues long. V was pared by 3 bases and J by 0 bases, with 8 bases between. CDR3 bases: TGTGCCAGCAGTTATAGGGAATCTAACTATGGCTACACCTTC. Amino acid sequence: CASSYRESNYGYTF.

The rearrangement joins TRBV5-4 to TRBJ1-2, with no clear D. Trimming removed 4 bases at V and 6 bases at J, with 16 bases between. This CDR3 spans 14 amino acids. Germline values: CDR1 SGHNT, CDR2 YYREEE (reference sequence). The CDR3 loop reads CASSLRGRMDGYTF. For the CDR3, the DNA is TGTGCCAGCAGCCTAAGAGGGCGTATGGATGGCTACACCTTC.

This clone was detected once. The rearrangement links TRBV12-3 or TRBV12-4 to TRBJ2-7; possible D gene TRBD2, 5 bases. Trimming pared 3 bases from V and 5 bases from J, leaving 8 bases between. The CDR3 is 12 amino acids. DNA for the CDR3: TGTGCCAGCAGTTTTTTGGGAGACGAGCAGTACTTC. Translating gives CASSFLGDEQYF.

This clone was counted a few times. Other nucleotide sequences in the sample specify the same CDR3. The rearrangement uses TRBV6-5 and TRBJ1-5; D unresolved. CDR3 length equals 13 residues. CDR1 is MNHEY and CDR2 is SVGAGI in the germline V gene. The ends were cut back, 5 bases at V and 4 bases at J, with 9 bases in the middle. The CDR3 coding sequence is TGTGCCAGCAGTCCGGACCGGAATCAGCCCCAGCATTTT. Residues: CASSPDRNQPQHF.

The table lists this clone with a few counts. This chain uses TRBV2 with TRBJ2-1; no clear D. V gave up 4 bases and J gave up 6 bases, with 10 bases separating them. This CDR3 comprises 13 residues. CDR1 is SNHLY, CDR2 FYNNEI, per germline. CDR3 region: CASSVLASNEQFF. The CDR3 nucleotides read TGTGCCAGCAGTGTATTGGCTTCCAATGAGCAGTTCTTC.

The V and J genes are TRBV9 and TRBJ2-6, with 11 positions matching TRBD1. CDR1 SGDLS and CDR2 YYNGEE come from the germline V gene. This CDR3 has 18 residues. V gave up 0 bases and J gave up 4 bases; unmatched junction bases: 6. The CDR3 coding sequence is TGTGCCAGCAGCGTAGGGAGGACAGGGGGCTTGGGGGCCAACGTCCTGACTTTC. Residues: CASSVGRTGGLGANVLTF. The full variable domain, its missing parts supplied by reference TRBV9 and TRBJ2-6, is DSGVTQTPKHLITATGQRVTLRCSPRSGDLSVYWYQQSLDQGLQFLIQYYNGEERAKGNILERFSAQQFPDLHSELNLSSLELGDSALYFCASSVGRTGGLGANVLTFGAGSRLTVL.